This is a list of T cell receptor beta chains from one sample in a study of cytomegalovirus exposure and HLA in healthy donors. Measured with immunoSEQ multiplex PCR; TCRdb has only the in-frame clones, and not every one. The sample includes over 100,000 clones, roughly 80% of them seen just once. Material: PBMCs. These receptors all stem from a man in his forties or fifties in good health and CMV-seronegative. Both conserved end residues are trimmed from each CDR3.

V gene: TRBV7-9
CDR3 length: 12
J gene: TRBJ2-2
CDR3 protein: ASRLGGSTGELF

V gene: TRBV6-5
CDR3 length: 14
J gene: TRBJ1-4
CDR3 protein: ASSYQGVRDNEKLF

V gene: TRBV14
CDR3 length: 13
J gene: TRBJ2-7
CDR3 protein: ASSPIPGQGSGQY

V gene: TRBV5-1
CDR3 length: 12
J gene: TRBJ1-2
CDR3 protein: ASSLVDRIYGYT

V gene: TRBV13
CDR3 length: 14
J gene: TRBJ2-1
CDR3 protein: ASSLLPLDREHEQF

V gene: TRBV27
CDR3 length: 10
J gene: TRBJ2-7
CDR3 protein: ASSSNGYEQY

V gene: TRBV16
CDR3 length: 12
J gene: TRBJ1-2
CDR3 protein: ASSQSSQGNGYT

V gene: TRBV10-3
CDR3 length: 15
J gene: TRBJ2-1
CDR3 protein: AISEPSLAGIYNEQF

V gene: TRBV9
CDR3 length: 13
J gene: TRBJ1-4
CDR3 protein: ASSPSGTGIGKLF

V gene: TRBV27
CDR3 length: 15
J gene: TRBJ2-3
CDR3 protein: ASSPGLAPERADTQY

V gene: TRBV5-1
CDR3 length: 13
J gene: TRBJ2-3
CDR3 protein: ASSPLAGEGDTQY

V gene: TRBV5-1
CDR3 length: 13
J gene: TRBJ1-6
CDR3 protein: ASSLGGEDNSPLH

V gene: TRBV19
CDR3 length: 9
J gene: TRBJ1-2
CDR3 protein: ASSLAYGYT

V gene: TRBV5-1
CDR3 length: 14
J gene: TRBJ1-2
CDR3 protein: ASSPLVTGSNYGYT

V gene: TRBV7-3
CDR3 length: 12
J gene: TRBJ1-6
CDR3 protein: ASSKDRANSSLH

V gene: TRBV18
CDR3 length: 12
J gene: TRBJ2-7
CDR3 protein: ASSEFLTGDEQY

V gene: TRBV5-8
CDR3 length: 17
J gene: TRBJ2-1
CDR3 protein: ASSSTRGSFYLTYNEQF

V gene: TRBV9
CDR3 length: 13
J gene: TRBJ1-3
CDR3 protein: ASSQDRLSGNTIY

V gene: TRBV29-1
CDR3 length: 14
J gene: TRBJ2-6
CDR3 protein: SVAGTSFSGANVLT

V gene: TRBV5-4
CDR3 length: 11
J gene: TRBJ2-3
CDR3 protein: ASSLDSGDTQY

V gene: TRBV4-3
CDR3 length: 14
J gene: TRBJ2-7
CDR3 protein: ASSPEGTGDLYEQY

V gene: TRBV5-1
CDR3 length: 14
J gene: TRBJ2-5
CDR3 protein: ASSLEGQGAEETQY

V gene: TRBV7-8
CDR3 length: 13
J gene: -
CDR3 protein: ASSLDWRGFYEQY

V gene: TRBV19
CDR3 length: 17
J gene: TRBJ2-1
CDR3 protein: ASSIGLAGVQSSYNEQF

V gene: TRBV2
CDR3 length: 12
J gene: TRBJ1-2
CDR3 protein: ASSGGRVNYGYT

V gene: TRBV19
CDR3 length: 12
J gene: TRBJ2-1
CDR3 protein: ASSPPDRYNEQF

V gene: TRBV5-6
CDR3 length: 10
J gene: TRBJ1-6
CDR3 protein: ASSPPLGPLH

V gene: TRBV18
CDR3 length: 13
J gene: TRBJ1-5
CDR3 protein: ASSPPDRLNQPQH

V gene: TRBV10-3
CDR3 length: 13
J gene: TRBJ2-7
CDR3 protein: AISEGTGDLVEQY

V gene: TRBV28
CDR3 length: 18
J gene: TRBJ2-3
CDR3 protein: ASSFTPGLAGGPSTDTQY

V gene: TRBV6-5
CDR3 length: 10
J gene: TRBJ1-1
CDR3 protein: ASSRDREEAF

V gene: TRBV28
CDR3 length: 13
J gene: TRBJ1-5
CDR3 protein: ASMRTAYSNQPQH

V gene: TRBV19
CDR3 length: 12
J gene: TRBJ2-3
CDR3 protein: ASSIYGLTDTQY

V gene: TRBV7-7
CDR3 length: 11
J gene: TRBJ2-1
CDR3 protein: ASSLGLYNEQF

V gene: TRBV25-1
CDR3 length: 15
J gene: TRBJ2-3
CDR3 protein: ASSEWTGGVFTDTQY

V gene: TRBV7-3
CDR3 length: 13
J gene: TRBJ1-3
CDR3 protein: ASSTGTGTGNTIY

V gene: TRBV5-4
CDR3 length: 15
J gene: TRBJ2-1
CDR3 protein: ASSTWTSGLSYNEQF

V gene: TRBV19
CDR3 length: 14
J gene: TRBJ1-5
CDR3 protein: ASSISDRVFYQPQH

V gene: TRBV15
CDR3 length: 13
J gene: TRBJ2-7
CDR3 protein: ATSRDWGQFTEQY

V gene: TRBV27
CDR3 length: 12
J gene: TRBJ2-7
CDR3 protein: ASSLHVSSYEQY

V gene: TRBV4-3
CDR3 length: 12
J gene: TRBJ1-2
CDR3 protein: ASSQDYSGFGYT

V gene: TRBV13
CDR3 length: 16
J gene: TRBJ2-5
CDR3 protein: ASSPWAMVGGPQETQY

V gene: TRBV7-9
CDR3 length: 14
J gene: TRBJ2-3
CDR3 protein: ASSFVRGSYADTQY

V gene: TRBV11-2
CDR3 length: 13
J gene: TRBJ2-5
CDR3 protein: ASSPNPTGFLQQY

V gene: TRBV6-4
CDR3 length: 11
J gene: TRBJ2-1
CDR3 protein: ASSDREYNEQF

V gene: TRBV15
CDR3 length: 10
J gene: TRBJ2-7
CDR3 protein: ATSRTGFEQY

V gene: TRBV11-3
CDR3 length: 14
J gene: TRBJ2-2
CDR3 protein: ASSSGLAANTGELF

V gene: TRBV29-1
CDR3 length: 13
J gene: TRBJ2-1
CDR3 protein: SVEAGGTERNEQF

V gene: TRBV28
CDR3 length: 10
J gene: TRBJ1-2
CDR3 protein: ASRGGGGGYT